This T cell receptor (beta chain) was captured in a study of molecular identifiers for immune sequencing clone quantification. Findings of the study overall: Amid around 980,000 naive cells, spiked Jurkat TCR RNA from one cell was reportedly still detectable.

Sorting isolated naive CD8 T cells as CD8+CD4-CCR7+CD45RA+ events. This clonotype occurred many times. The antigen is not known. Preparation of the bulk TCR libraries relied on previously described methods and listed TCR primers. Each CDR3 protein gets one entry after TCRdb re-called the PCR reads with MiXCR. The sample includes approximately 670,000 distinct CDR3 sequences, 15% to 20% seen only once; the top ten take 0.85%. The receptor was derived from a human donor in good health. Some libraries in this study had Jurkat cell RNA spiked in. The sample comprised naive CD8+ T cells from blood, with Jurkat cell RNA spiked in. Subset indicated: FACS-sorted CD8+CD4-CCR7+CD45RA+ naive T cells.

The CDR3 protein is CSVVDRENTEAFF. The CDR3 DNA reads as TGCAGCGTTGTAGACAGGGAGAACACTGAAGCTTTCTTT. This chain uses TRBV29-1 with TRBJ1-1; 7 positions match TRBD1. The CDR3 contains 13 residues. The V gene's germline CDR1 is SQVTM and CDR2 ANQGSEA. Germline trimming cut 4 bases from V and 1 base from J; bases unmatched to any gene: 3.